One sample yielded the 17 T cell receptor beta chains listed below, sequenced in a study of T cells in Graves' hyperthyroidism and ophthalmopathy. Using RNA transcripts as the source, TCR beta CDR3 regions were amplified. The HTBI set primed first-round TCR CDR3 RT-PCR. TCRdb fed the multiplex PCR reads into MiXCR, producing one record per CDR3 protein. In the table there are about 350,000 distinct CDR3 sequences, approximately 13% of which are singletons. The sample consisted of blood. These receptors were obtained from a woman aged 40-49 years with Graves' ophthalmopathy.

This clonotype was seen ten or more times. The V and J genes are TRBV19 and TRBJ2-2, with 8 nucleotides matching TRBD2. V shed 5 bases, J shed 0 bases, and the junction held 8 bases outside the gene matches. Germline CDR1 is LNHDA and CDR2 is SQIVND (reference sequence). The CDR3 consists of 17 residues. The CDR3 loop reads CASSWSGGNSNTGELFF. The CDR3, as DNA: TGTGCCAGTAGTTGGAGCGGGGGCAATTCGAACACCGGGGAGCTGTTTTTT.

This clonotype has at least ten counts. This rearrangement joins TRBV2 to TRBJ2-7; TRBD2 matches at 13 bases. Germline values: CDR1 SNHLY, CDR2 FYNNEI. The CDR3 loop spans 15 amino acids. J lost 7 bases, V lost 6 bases, and 9 bases had no gene match. The CDR3 nucleotides read TGTGCCAGCAGGGGAAGGGGACTAGCGGGATGGGAGCAGTACTTC. Its translation: CASRGRGLAGWEQYF.

This clonotype was counted at least ten times. The chain uses TRBV28 and TRBJ2-5; 9 nucleotides agree with TRBD1. The CDR3 sequence is 15 residues long. Germline trimming cut 7 bases from V and 5 bases from J; bases unmatched to any gene: 11. Germline assignment: CDR1 MDHEN and CDR2 SYDVKM. CDR3 region: CASKTGQGFQETQYF. CDR3 bases: TGTGCCAGCAAGACAGGACAGGGGTTCCAGGAGACCCAGTACTTC.

This clonotype was observed at least ten times. This chain joins TRBV3-1 and TRBJ1-6; no definite D call. V lost 7 bases and J 6 bases, leaving 13 bases between the germline ends. This CDR3 is built from 14 residues. Per germline, CDR1 LGHDT and CDR2 YNNKEL (reference sequence). In DNA, the CDR3 is TGTGCCAGCACCAGGACTGAAACTAATTCACCCCTCCACTTT. This gives the protein CASTRTETNSPLHF.

The V call is TRBV6-2 or TRBV6-3, the J call TRBJ1-2, with D perhaps matching TRBD1 (6 bases). Germline-derived CDR1 and CDR2 are MNHEY and SVGEGT. V lost 5 bases and J 2 bases, leaving 18 bases between the germline ends. This CDR3 comprises 16 residues. The CDR3 DNA is TGTGCCAGCAGTGACAAAACAGGGAGTGTGAACTATGGCTACACCTTC. Amino acids: CASSDKTGSVNYGYTF.

This clonotype came up many times. V is TRBV7-8 and J is TRBJ2-7; 7 positions match TRBD1. This CDR3 is 12 amino acids long. The germline gives CDR1 SGHVS, CDR2 FQNEAQ. The ends lost 5 bases at V and 7 bases at J; junction bases unmatched: 5. For the CDR3, the DNA is TGTGCCAGCAGCCGCGACAGGGTAGAGCAGTACTTC. Amino acid sequence: CASSRDRVEQYF.

Remarks on this clonotype: Since a much larger clone is just one base distant, this may be a read error. CDR3 in amino acids: CASRSQTSYNEQFF. The CDR3 bases are TGTGCCAGCAGATCCCAGACTTCCTACAATGAGCAGTTCTTC. The chain has TRBV27 and TRBJ2-1; D unresolved. V lost 6 bases and J 1 base, leaving 10 bases between the germline ends. Germline V lookup: CDR1 MNHEY, CDR2 SMNVEV (reference sequence). The CDR3 is 14 residues long.

This clonotype was counted many times. J is TRBJ2-5 and V is TRBV6-6; D is unresolved. Germline V lookup: CDR1 MNHNY, CDR2 SVGAGI (reference sequence). CDR3 size: 16 residues. With 2 bases removed from V and 3 bases from J, the gap between germline ends came to 16 bases. For the CDR3, the DNA is TGTGCCAGCAGTTACCCTCCCACATGGGATAAAGAGACCCAGTACTTC. This translates into CASSYPPTWDKETQYF.

In its sample, this clonotype was seen a few times. V usage is TRBV3-1 and J usage is TRBJ1-4, with a weak D call TRBD1 (5 bases). Deletions cut 1 base from V and 4 bases from J, with 10 bases between. Germline V gene data show CDR1 as LGHDT and CDR2 as YNNKEL (reference sequence). The CDR3 loop spans 15 amino acids. The CDR3 is CASSQGNRINEKLFF. The CDR3 region has the DNA TGTGCCAGCAGCCAAGGGAACAGGATTAATGAAAAACTGTTTTTT.

For this clonotype: A clone one base away is much larger, so this may be a read error. This rearrangement joins TRBV20-1 to TRBJ2-7, with 8 bases that match TRBD2. Germline assignment: CDR1 DFQATT and CDR2 SNEGSKA (reference sequence). V lost 0 bases to trimming and J lost 7 bases; unmatched junction nucleotides: 11. The CDR3 runs 15 residues. The CDR3 DNA sequence: TGCAGTGCTAGAGATTACGGCGGGGGGCTTTGGGAGCAGTACTTC. The encoded protein is CSARDYGGGLWEQYF.

This clonotype has ten or more counts. The V and J genes are TRBV11-2 and TRBJ2-3; 9 nucleotides align to TRBD1. The V and J ends lost 5 bases and 6 bases, in that order; junction bases with no gene match: 6. The CDR3 runs to 14 residues. The germline gives CDR1 SGHAT, CDR2 FQNNGV. This chain's CDR3 is CASSTDRGQDTQYF. The DNA of the CDR3 is TGTGCCAGCAGCACGGACAGGGGTCAGGATACGCAGTATTTT.

This clonotype was detected ten times or more. The genes are TRBV5-8 and TRBJ1-1, with D maybe TRBD1 (5 bases). Germline V lookup: CDR1 SGHTS, CDR2 YDEGEE. The ends were cut back, 3 bases at V and 3 bases at J, with 15 bases in the middle. The CDR3 runs to 15 residues. CDR3 nucleotide sequence: TGTGCCAGCAGCTCGGGGGACGATGGATACACTGAAGCTTTCTTT. Translating it yields CASSSGDDGYTEAFF.

The CDR3 sequence is CASSRKGLPRGGTSETQYF. As DNA, the CDR3 is TGTGCCAGCAGCAGGAAGGGACTACCCAGGGGGGGGACGTCGGAGACCCAGTACTTC. The rearrangement links TRBV11-2 to TRBJ2-5, with D perhaps TRBD1 or TRBD2 (7 bases each). V was cut by 5 bases and J by 5 bases, with 30 bases left in between. This CDR3 has 19 residues. CDR1 and CDR2 from the germline V gene are SGHAT and FQNNGV. Combining the CDR3 with reference TRBV11-2 and TRBJ2-5 gives the whole variable domain EAGVAQSPRYKIIEKRQSVAFWCNPISGHATLYWYQQILGQGPKLLIQFQNNGVVDDSQLPKDRFSAERLKGVDSTLKIQPAKLEDSAVYLCASSRKGLPRGGTSETQYFGPGTRLLVL.

This clonotype was detected ten times or more. The chain joins TRBV3-1 to TRBJ2-1; tentative D call: TRBD2 (6 bases). Germline V gene lookup returns CDR1 LGHDT and CDR2 YNNKEL (reference sequence). This CDR3 contains 15 residues. Trimming shortened V by 0 bases and J by 3 bases, and 9 bases separated the two germline ends. The CDR3 sequence is CASSQDRGNYNEQFF. The CDR3 DNA reads as TGTGCCAGCAGCCAAGATCGCGGGAACTACAATGAGCAGTTCTTC.

This clonotype has a count of ten or more. The V gene is TRBV7-9, the J gene TRBJ2-5; D is unresolved. Germline lookup yields CDR1 SEHNR and CDR2 FQNEAQ (reference sequence). The CDR3 consists of 12 residues. Trimming removed 2 bases at V and 4 bases at J, with 5 bases between. The CDR3 coding sequence is TGTGCCAGCAGCTTAATGTCAGAGACCCAGTACTTC. Translated, it gives CASSLMSETQYF.

This clonotype was counted only a few times. The V call is TRBV19, the J call TRBJ1-2, with D maybe TRBD1 (5 bases). Trimming left V 5 bases short and J 4 bases short, with 11 bases between. This CDR3 spans 13 amino acids. Germline-derived CDR1 and CDR2 are LNHDA and SQIVND (reference sequence). The DNA for the CDR3 is TGTGCCAGTAGTGCCGACAGTCTCTATGGCTACACCTTC. Protein product: CASSADSLYGYTF.

This clonotype was seen a handful of times. The V and J genes are TRBV7-9 and TRBJ1-5; D unresolved. Trimming removed 3 bases at V and 7 bases at J, with 13 bases between. The CDR3 has 14 amino acids. Germline V gene lookup returns CDR1 SEHNR and CDR2 FQNEAQ (reference sequence). The CDR3 DNA follows: TGTGCCAGCAGCTTCCCAGGCCAATCCCAGCCCCAGCATTTT. Its protein product is CASSFPGQSQPQHF.